The 9 T cell receptor beta chains reported below all come from one sample, sequenced in a study of CD8+ T cells in alopecia areata. It was cDNA, reverse transcribed from extracted RNA, that served as the sequencing template. Profiled with immunoSEQ multiplex PCR; TCRdb holds only in-frame clones, not every one. This sample carries 90,000 to 150,000 clones, about 50% of them seen once, and the ten largest clones take roughly 0.5%. The treatment here: oral pan-JAK inhibitor, 5-10 mg twice daily. Sequences were derived from CD4+ T cells sorted from blood, sampled at week 4, from a patient treated with tofacitinib. These TCRs come from a human donor with alopecia areata.

The chain links TRBV29-1 to TRBJ2-3; tentative D call: TRBD2 (5 bases). There are 14 residues in the CDR3. V dropped 2 bases and J dropped 1 base, with 10 bases sitting between them. CDR1 is SQVTM, CDR2 ANQGSEA, per germline. The chain's CDR3 is CSVELGDGTDTQYF. CDR3 bases: TGCAGCGTTGAATTGGGAGATGGCACAGATACGCAGTATTTT.

A few counts support this clone. The J gene is TRBJ1-1, the V gene TRBV29-1; D might be TRBD1 (5 bases). CDR1 is SQVTM and CDR2 is ANQGSEA in the germline V gene. This CDR3 is built from 13 residues. V shed 5 bases and J shed 0 bases, with 10 bases lying between them. The CDR3 loop is CSVRGQMNTEAFF. CDR3 nucleotide sequence: TGCAGCGTTCGGGGCCAAATGAACACTGAAGCTTTCTTT.

The chain employs TRBV5-1 and TRBJ1-2; D is possibly TRBD1 (6 bases). The CDR3 runs 16 residues. The ends were cut back, 3 bases at V and 5 bases at J, with 20 bases in the middle. Germline CDR1 SGHRS, CDR2 YFSETQ. The chain's CDR3 is CASSWEGQSLSYGYTF. Written as DNA, the CDR3 is TGCGCCAGCAGCTGGGAAGGACAGTCCCTTTCGTATGGCTACACCTTC.

This chain connects TRBV4-1 to TRBJ2-3, with D perhaps matching TRBD2 (6 bases). Between the trimmed V and J ends, which lost 2 bases and 6 bases, there was a span of 15 bases. This CDR3 is 15 amino acids long. CDR1 and CDR2 (germline): MGHRA, YSYEKL. Written as DNA, the CDR3 is TGCGCCAGCAGCCAACTCGGACGTGGAGGGGATACGCAGTATTTT. It translates to CASSQLGRGGDTQYF.

This clone has only a few counts. The gene calls are TRBV2 and TRBJ2-2; TRBD1 matches at 7 bases. The CDR3 is made up of 16 amino acids. Germline lookup yields CDR1 SNHLY and CDR2 FYNNEI. Trimming at V came to 5 bases and at J to 0 bases, leaving 6 bases not matched to a gene. DNA for the CDR3: TGTGCCAGCAGTCGCATGGGACAGACGAACACCGGGGAGCTGTTTTTT. Translated, it gives CASSRMGQTNTGELFF.

The chain links TRBV5-1 to TRBJ2-2, with 8 bases identical to TRBD1. The CDR3 has 15 amino acids. Per germline, CDR1 SGHRS and CDR2 YFSETQ. The V and J ends lost 6 bases and 2 bases, in that order; junction bases with no gene match: 6. The CDR3 loop is CASTGTGQNTGELFF. CDR3 coding DNA: TGCGCCAGCACCGGGACAGGACAAAACACCGGGGAGCTGTTTTTT. Together with reference TRBV5-1 and TRBJ2-2, the CDR3 gives the full variable domain: KAGVTQTPRYLIKTRGQQVTLSCSPISGHRSVSWYQQTPGQGLQFLFEYFSETQRNKGNFPGRFSGRQFSNSRSEMNVSTLELGDSALYLCASTGTGQNTGELFFGEGSRLTVL.

This clone was seen more than once but under ten times. CDR3 coding DNA: TGTGCCAGCAGCTATTTCCTAGGCGGGGGTCTCAATGAGCAGTTCTTC. It specifies CASSYFLGGGLNEQFF. V usage is TRBV7-9 and J usage is TRBJ2-1; 7 nucleotides match TRBD2. V gave up 4 bases and J gave up 6 bases; unmatched junction bases: 12. This CDR3 has 16 residues. Germline CDR1 SEHNR, CDR2 FQNEAQ (reference sequence).

The V call is TRBV2, the J call TRBJ1-1; a weak D match, TRBD1 (6 bases). Trimming left V 7 bases short and J 3 bases short, with 15 bases between. In germline, CDR1 is SNHLY, CDR2 FYNNEI. This CDR3 comprises 14 residues. The CDR3 reads CASMKRAGDTEAFF. The CDR3 nucleotides read TGTGCCAGCATGAAAAGGGCAGGGGACACTGAAGCTTTCTTT.

The chain is built from TRBV6-1 and TRBJ2-2; D is uncertain. CDR1 and CDR2 (germline): MNHNS, SASEGT. This CDR3 has 14 residues. V lost 4 bases, J lost 8 bases, and 14 bases lay in between. The chain's CDR3 is CASSVTTPIGELFF. DNA of the CDR3: TGTGCCAGCAGTGTGACCACCCCGATAGGGGAGCTGTTTTTT.